Listed below are T cell receptor beta chains from one sample, sequenced in a study of cytotoxic CD8 clonotypes in ibrutinib-treated CLL. The protocol was immunoSEQ multiplex PCR, while the TCRdb copy is restricted to in-frame clones and leaves out a portion. The sample holds more than 200,000 clones, roughly 70% seen once. Sequencing was performed on PBMCs, taken after 24 months of ibrutinib treatment. Receptors were obtained from a human donor with chronic lymphocytic leukemia. CDR3s include the opening cysteine and the closing phenylalanine or tryptophan.

>TRBV6-5|TRBJ2-3
CASSFVGGSTDTQYF
>TRBV10-1|TRBJ2-1
CASSSSGTYNEQFF
>TRBV7-2|TRBJ2-1
CASSFGTHSYNEQFF
>TRBV21-1|TRBJ2-1
CASSKVPRGSYNEQFF
>TRBV6-5|TRBJ2-7
CASSYTGGYEQYF
>TRBV13|TRBJ2-5
CASSLGQGQETQYF
>TRBV9|TRBJ2-1
CASSPGVADNEQFF
>TRBV28|TRBJ1-3
CASSSDRVAGNTIYF
>TRBV7-9|TRBJ2-7
CASSLDSAGQEIPEQYF
>TRBV6-5|TRBJ2-5
CASSEPFRGETQYF
>TRBV30|TRBJ2-1
CAWKGPYSYNEQFF
>TRBV28|TRBJ2-6
CASRQSSGANVLTF
>TRBV25-1|TRBJ2-4
CASSTPRTGGSKNIQYF
>TRBV7-2|TRBJ1-5
CASSLDRGPNQPQHF
>TRBV9|TRBJ2-1
CASSPEGSIAKNNEQFF
>TRBV30|TRBJ2-7
CASSRPPLEQYF
>TRBV28|TRBJ1-5
CASSLRLGPQHF
>TRBV5-4|TRBJ1-2
CASSPNNGDYTF
>TRBV5-6|TRBJ2-7
CASSGGTGDGYEQYF
>TRBV11-3|TRBJ2-1
CASSPSSFGTPYNEQFF
>TRBV27|TRBJ1-5
CASSLSGTGMQPQHF
>TRBV9|TRBJ2-6
CASSPRPGAYAGANVLTF
>TRBV19|TRBJ1-2
CASRTGQGAYGYTF
>TRBV5-6|TRBJ1-5
CASSLWQPNQPQHF
>TRBV7-6|TRBJ2-1
CASSPYLQREGSYNEQFF
>TRBV27|TRBJ2-7
CATSTGLLDEQYF
>TRBV27|TRBJ2-7
CASNSGTGYEQYF
>TRBV6-6|TRBJ2-3
CASQVYRGPYTDTQYF